Sequencing of this TCR beta chain was carried out in a study of blood T cell repertoires in COVID-19. Across the whole study: Whether acute or convalescent, the COVID-19 samples came from the United States, Italy and Spain. The cDNA or gDNA used as material had been derived from T cells, B-cell-depleted T cells, or PBMCs.

In the study's own analysis: Estimated nucleated cell counts came from reference gene primer amplification. Here immunoSEQ multiplex PCR was the method, and the copy in TCRdb shows in-frame clones only, minus some. That table gives V, J and clone size, and the DNA gave D and trimming. The sample records about 74,000 clones, about nine tenths being singletons. Trimming stripped 0 bases from V and 5 bases from J, with 7 bases between. CDR3 size: 14 residues. Germline V gene lookup returns CDR1 MNHEY and CDR2 SVGAGI. Source material: peripheral blood. This clonotype was sampled from a man aged 45-60 years with acute or convalescent COVID-19. The chain uses TRBV6-5 and TRBJ2-2; D ambiguous. The CDR3, as DNA: TGTGCCAGCAGTTACTCAGAGAGTACCGGGGAGCTGTTTTTT. Its protein is CASSYSESTGELFF.